These T cell receptor beta chains were read from a single sample in a study of blood T cell repertoires in COVID-19. Using immunoSEQ multiplex PCR, the repertoire was profiled, and TCRdb retains in-frame clones only, with some absent. The table records hundreds of thousands of clones, roughly 88% of them present only once. The sequenced material came from peripheral blood. These receptors originate from a woman aged 25-40 years with active or convalescent COVID-19. The CDR3 runs from the conserved cysteine through the conserved F or W. A D gene is named only where the DNA matches it firmly.

j_call | v_call | d_call | cdr3_aa
TRBJ2-1 | TRBV18 | . | CASSPVQTEQFF
TRBJ1-1 | TRBV14 | . | CASSQMGGTEAFF
TRBJ2-7 | TRBV19 | . | CASSIGRTNEQYF
TRBJ2-3 | TRBV5-4 | . | CASSLGGLAATDTQYF
TRBJ2-7 | TRBV7-8 | TRBD2 | CASSGTSGISYEQYF
TRBJ1-1 | TRBV20-1 | . | CSASKAAADTEAFF
TRBJ1-4 | TRBV5-6 | TRBD1 | CASSLPGQGWEKLFF
TRBJ1-1 | TRBV2 | TRBD1 | CASSGTGLLDAFF
TRBJ1-4 | TRBV30 | TRBD1 | CAWRAAGTGVEKLFF
TRBJ2-3 | TRBV24-1 | TRBD2 | CATSRGGGDTQYF
TRBJ2-1 | TRBV19 | . | CASWDWKGDEQFF
TRBJ2-7 | TRBV27 | . | CASSLSSGASEQYF
TRBJ1-1 | TRBV12-3/TRBV12-4 | . | CASSYRTDTEAFF
TRBJ2-3 | TRBV4-1 | . | CASSQDWSKVGVTDTQYF
TRBJ2-1 | TRBV7-8 | . | CASSLLGLQYNEQFF
TRBJ1-4 | TRBV20-1 | . | CSAAGGEKLFF
TRBJ1-6 | TRBV7-8 | . | CASSFGQRNSPLHF
TRBJ1-1 | TRBV9 | TRBD1 | CASSVGWSGGKTEAFF
TRBJ1-6 | TRBV2 | . | CASGGTSLHF
TRBJ1-2 | TRBV5-6 | . | CASSLLQGNYGYTF
TRBJ1-6 | TRBV29-1 | TRBD1 | CSAKEGQGASPLHF
TRBJ2-5 | TRBV7-2 | . | CASRRGTYQETQYF
TRBJ2-5 | TRBV2 | TRBD2 | CASSVLAGGWETQYF
TRBJ1-5 | TRBV7-9 | TRBD1 | CASSRTGGESRNQPQHF